This T cell receptor beta chain was documented in a study of regulatory T cells in long-lasting Graves disease. This clonotype was counted only a few times. The antigen is undetermined. Germline is not matched at one junction end, which may reflect a read error. Time point indicated: newly diagnosed GD, antithyroid drugs for less than 3 months. The TCR library was made from RNA extracted from PBMCs. Through Arm-PCR of CDR3 regions and iRepertoire HTBI primers, TCR beta libraries were built. Using its own MiXCR run on the multiplex PCR reads, TCRdb lists one record per CDR3 protein. The top ten hold 10% to 15% of the sample, which has approximately 480,000 distinct CDR3 sequences, around 15% seen once. The CDR3 has 12 amino acids. Germline V gene data show CDR1 as MDHEN and CDR2 as SYDVKM. Study findings and constraints: Fewer public clonotypes were shared by new patients (approximately 1,000) than by persistent patients (approximately 2,700).

This same sample was also taken into another study, of T cells in Graves' hyperthyroidism and ophthalmopathy. That study adds: Exclusion of patients followed from uncontrolled infection, other autoimmune disease, pregnancy or lactation. RT-PCR in the first round (using the HTBI primer set) targeted the TCR CDR3.

V is TRBV28 and J is TRBJ2-1; D may be TRBD2 (6 bases). The sequencing here drew on peripheral blood mononuclear cells (PBMCs), taken at new diagnosis, from a patient treated with antithyroid drugs. The sequence came from a man in his forties with Graves disease. The CDR3 DNA sequence: TGTGCCAGCACCCTCGGAGGGAATGGGCAGTTCTTC. This gives the protein CASTLGGNGQFF.